The 27 T cell receptor beta chains listed next were all sequenced from one sample in a study of cytotoxic CD8 clonotypes in ibrutinib-treated CLL. The assay was immunoSEQ multiplex PCR, and TCRdb's table has in-frame clones only and misses some. The sample carries approximately 30,000 clones, less than 60% recorded once. Specimen: PBMCs, collected before ibrutinib treatment. These receptors came from a human donor with chronic lymphocytic leukemia.

V and J are TRBV6-6 and TRBJ2-1, with 9 bases lining up with TRBD2. Trimming at V came to 8 bases and at J to 5 bases, leaving 13 bases not matched to a gene. This CDR3 contains 16 residues. CDR1 is MNHNY, CDR2 SVGAGI, per germline (reference sequence). The CDR3 here is CASLYDGGGADNEQFF. CDR3 coding DNA: TGTGCCAGCCTCTACGATGGCGGGGGGGCCGACAATGAGCAGTTCTTC.

The chain couples TRBV7-9 to TRBJ2-1; the D is unclear. This CDR3 contains 15 residues. Trimming took off 3 bases at V and 7 bases at J, with 16 bases between the two ends. Per germline, CDR1 SEHNR and CDR2 FQNEAQ (reference sequence). The CDR3 here is CASSFLTQQGNEQFF. In DNA form, the CDR3 reads TGTGCCAGCAGCTTTCTCACCCAGCAAGGTAATGAGCAGTTCTTC.

Here the CDR3 reads CASSSRTGSRADTQYF. In DNA form, the CDR3 reads TGTGCCAGCAGTTCTCGGACCGGGAGTAGGGCAGATACGCAGTATTTT. This rearrangement joins TRBV5-4 to TRBJ2-3; D possibly corresponds to TRBD2 (6 bases). Germline CDR1 is SGHNT and CDR2 is YYREEE (reference sequence). V was pared by 5 bases and J by 4 bases, with 20 bases between. The CDR3 is 16 amino acids.

This rearrangement joins TRBV7-2 to TRBJ2-7, with TRBD2 matching 9 bases. Trimming removed 6 bases from V and 7 bases from J; junction bases left unmatched: 13. Germline CDR1 and CDR2: SGHTA and FQGNSA. This CDR3 has 15 residues. CDR3 bases: TGTGCCAGCAGTTATGGGCTAGCGGGGTTTGGGGAGCAGTACTTC. Protein sequence: CASSYGLAGFGEQYF.

This clone was counted a single time. The chain joins TRBV11-2 to TRBJ2-5; 8 nucleotides align to TRBD1. The CDR3 loop spans 16 amino acids. Per the germline V gene, CDR1 is SGHAT and CDR2 is FQNNGV. Germline trimming cut 5 bases from V and 0 bases from J; bases unmatched to any gene: 8. CDR3 sequence: CASSPHGQGNQETQYF. The CDR3 coding sequence is TGTGCCAGCAGCCCTCACGGACAGGGCAACCAAGAGACCCAGTACTTC.

This chain uses TRBV27 with TRBJ2-6; D not resolved. This CDR3 spans 15 amino acids. The germline CDR1 and CDR2 sequences are MNHEY and SMNVEV (reference sequence). Deletions cut 1 base from V and 1 base from J, with 5 bases between. The CDR3 region has the DNA TGTGCCAGCAGTTTATACAATTCTGGGGCCAACGTCCTGACTTTC. This codes for CASSLYNSGANVLTF. The variable domain in full, with the rest retrieved from reference TRBV27 and TRBJ2-6, is EAQVTQNPRYLITVTGKKLTVTCSQNMNHEYMSWYRQDPGLGLRQIYYSMNVEVTDKGDVPEGYKVSRKEKRNFPLILESPSPNQTSLYFCASSLYNSGANVLTFGAGSRLTVL.

The chain employs TRBV2 and TRBJ2-1; 10 bases match TRBD2. J lost 8 bases, V lost 5 bases, and 6 bases had no gene match. Germline lookup yields CDR1 SNHLY and CDR2 FYNNEI. The CDR3 is 14 amino acids. For the CDR3, the DNA is TGTGCCAGCAGTTACCTAGCGGGAGACGATGAGCAGTTCTTC. This codes for CASSYLAGDDEQFF.

This clone was recorded a few times. The chain recombines TRBV6-1 with TRBJ1-5; TRBD1 aligns across 7 bases. Germline CDR1 is MNHNS and CDR2 is SASEGT. This CDR3 contains 18 residues. The junction had 15 bases not matched to a gene; V was cut back by 3 bases and J by 4 bases. For the CDR3, the DNA is TGTGCCAGCAGTGATGCCGACAGGGAGGGATGGGTTAATCAGCCCCAGCATTTT. It encodes CASSDADREGWVNQPQHF.

The chain has TRBV5-1 and TRBJ2-2; the D is unclear. The CDR3 runs 14 residues. Germline CDR1 is SGHRS and CDR2 is YFSETQ. Trimming took off 1 base at V and 1 base at J, with 5 bases between the two ends. CDR3 loop: CASSLTGNTGELFF. CDR3 DNA sequence: TGCGCCAGCAGCTTGACGGGGAACACCGGGGAGCTGTTTTTT.

V gene TRBV18 combines with J gene TRBJ2-2; 9 bases match TRBD1. The germline V gene encodes CDR1 KGHSH and CDR2 LQKENI. CDR3 length: 17 amino acids. J gave up 0 bases and V 1 base, and 3 bases lay outside the gene matches. CDR3 sequence (DNA): TGTGCCAGCTCACCACGGACAGGGGAAACGAACACCGGGGAGCTGTTTTTT. Translated, it gives CASSPRTGETNTGELFF.

The rearrangement uses TRBV28 and TRBJ1-2, with TRBD1 as a possible D gene (5 bases). Between the trimmed V and J ends, which lost 5 bases and 2 bases, there was a span of 9 bases. The CDR3 sequence is 13 residues long. Germline CDR1 and CDR2: MDHEN and SYDVKM. For the CDR3, the DNA is TGTGCCAGCAGTCACCGGGACAACTATGGCTACACCTTC. Amino acid sequence: CASSHRDNYGYTF.

This clone was counted between two and nine times. CDR3 nucleotides: TGTGCCAGCAGGCCCCCTGGACAGGCCGGCGAGCAGTACTTC. Translating gives CASRPPGQAGEQYF. The chain combines TRBV6-5 with TRBJ2-7, with 7 bases aligning to TRBD1. This CDR3 has 14 amino acids. Trimming took 6 bases from V and 6 from J; bases not matched to a gene: 11. The germline V gene has CDR1 MNHEY and CDR2 SVGAGI.

The chain is built from TRBV5-6 and TRBJ2-2, with 9 bases matching TRBD1. CDR3 size: 16 residues. Germline CDR1 SGHDT, CDR2 YYEEEE. V was pared by 6 bases and J by 1 base, with 7 bases of the junction left unmatched. The CDR3 region has the DNA TGTGCCAGCACCTTACTGGACAGGGGGAACACCGGGGAGCTGTTTTTT. Amino acid sequence: CASTLLDRGNTGELFF.

The genes are TRBV6-5 and TRBJ1-6; D may be TRBD1 (6 bases). The CDR3 extends over 15 amino acids. The germline gives CDR1 MNHEY, CDR2 SVGAGI. V lost 2 bases and J 6 bases, leaving 11 bases between the germline ends. CDR3 sequence reads: CASSYSRTVNSPLHF. In DNA form, the CDR3 reads TGTGCCAGCAGTTACAGTAGGACAGTTAATTCACCCCTCCACTTT.

The chain recombines TRBV4-1 with TRBJ2-1; D is possibly TRBD2 (6 bases). The CDR3 length is 12 residues. The ends were cut back, 4 bases at V and 6 bases at J, with 7 bases in the middle. Germline values: CDR1 MGHRA, CDR2 YSYEKL. CDR3 amino acids: CASSLGGNEQFF. For the CDR3, the DNA is TGCGCCAGCAGCCTCGGGGGCAATGAGCAGTTCTTC.

The gene calls are TRBV7-6 and TRBJ2-1; D ambiguous. CDR3 size: 14 residues. V was trimmed by 1 base and J by 0 bases, leaving 4 bases between them. Germline lookup yields CDR1 SGHVS and CDR2 FNYEAQ. The CDR3 region is CASSLDGSYNEQFF. The CDR3 DNA reads as TGTGCCAGCAGCTTAGACGGCTCCTACAATGAGCAGTTCTTC.

This sequence joins TRBV7-6 and TRBJ1-5; no reliable D call. Germline-derived CDR1 and CDR2 are SGHVS and FNYEAQ. The CDR3 totals 13 residues. Trimming pared 0 bases from V and 7 bases from J, leaving 7 bases between. The CDR3 DNA sequence: TGTGCCAGCAGCTTAGCTACCGGGCAGCCCCAGCATTTT. Its protein is CASSLATGQPQHF.

The chain joins TRBV7-6 to TRBJ2-6; D is undetermined. V lost 4 bases and J lost 5, with 12 bases in between. This CDR3 contains 15 residues. Germline values: CDR1 SGHVS, CDR2 FNYEAQ. The DNA of the CDR3 is TGTGCCAGCAGCTCAAGAAACGTGCGGGCCAACGTCCTGACTTTC. Protein: CASSSRNVRANVLTF.

This chain joins TRBV6-6 and TRBJ1-2; a weak D match, TRBD1 (5 bases). Germline V gives CDR1 MNHNY, CDR2 SVGAGI (reference sequence). The CDR3 is 13 amino acids. The V end lost 0 bases, the J end lost 8 bases, and 10 bases lay between the germline ends. As DNA, the CDR3 is TGTGCCAGCAGTTACTCTCCGGGGGTGGGCTACACCTTC. Encoded protein: CASSYSPGVGYTF.

The V call is TRBV7-2, the J call TRBJ2-1, with 8 positions matching TRBD1. The CDR3 totals 15 residues. J gave up 2 bases and V 0 bases, and 0 bases lay outside the gene matches. In germline, CDR1 is SGHTA, CDR2 FQGNSA. The CDR3 protein is CASSLAQGAYNEQFF. The DNA for the CDR3 is TGTGCCAGCAGCTTAGCACAGGGGGCCTACAATGAGCAGTTCTTC.

V and J are TRBV7-9 and TRBJ2-7; TRBD2 aligns across 7 bases. The CDR3 is 15 residues long. V trimming: 1 base; J trimming: 2 bases; junction bases outside the gene matches: 5. The germline CDR1 and CDR2 sequences are SEHNR and FQNEAQ (reference sequence). CDR3 in amino acids: CASSLGLADPYEQYF. DNA for the CDR3: TGTGCCAGCAGCTTAGGGCTAGCGGACCCCTACGAGCAGTACTTC.

V and J are TRBV21-1 and TRBJ2-7; TRBD2, as called in the table, went unchecked against the DNA. TRBV21-1 is noted as a pseudogene. There are 17 residues in the CDR3. In DNA form, the CDR3 reads TGTGCCAGCAGCAAAGAGGTGCCCGGGACTAGCTCCTACGAGCAGTACTTC. Its translation is CASSKEVPGTSSYEQYF.

The chain carries TRBV5-1 and TRBJ2-5, with 13 bases aligning to TRBD2. Germline V gene lookup returns CDR1 SGHRS and CDR2 YFSETQ. This CDR3 contains 18 residues. V gave up 4 bases and J gave up 0 bases; unmatched junction bases: 9. The CDR3 protein is CASSVSLAGGGYQETQYF. In DNA, the CDR3 is TGCGCCAGCAGCGTTTCACTAGCGGGAGGGGGATACCAAGAGACCCAGTACTTC.

The chain combines TRBV19 with TRBJ2-7, with 14 nucleotides matching TRBD2. The germline V gene has CDR1 LNHDA and CDR2 SQIVND (reference sequence). V was pared by 3 bases and J by 13 bases, with 11 bases of the junction left unmatched. This CDR3 spans 15 amino acids. The chain's CDR3 is CASSISPGLAGVIYF. DNA of the CDR3: TGTGCCAGTAGTATTTCCCCGGGACTAGCGGGGGTGATATACTTC.

In this sample, this clone turned up once. The chain employs TRBV6-5 and TRBJ2-2, with 11 bases that match TRBD1. The CDR3 is 15 amino acids. CDR1 is MNHEY and CDR2 is SVGAGI in the germline V gene. The ends lost 6 bases at V and 6 bases at J; junction bases unmatched: 6. This CDR3 reads CASSPGQGGAGELFF. The CDR3 DNA reads TGTGCCAGCAGCCCGGGACAGGGGGGGGCCGGGGAGCTGTTTTTT.

The rearrangement links TRBV7-2 to TRBJ2-7, with 9 bases fitting TRBD2. Trimming cost V 0 bases and J 6 bases; bases outside gene matches: 15. Germline CDR1 SGHTA, CDR2 FQGNSA. The CDR3 has 18 amino acids. CDR3 nucleotides: TGTGCCAGCAGCTTAGCGGGACTAGCTGTTCCAAGTGGTTTCGAGCAGTACTTC. This sequence encodes CASSLAGLAVPSGFEQYF. Filled out from reference TRBV7-2 and TRBJ2-7, the complete variable domain reads GAGVSQSPSNKVTEKGKDVELRCDPISGHTALYWYRQSLGQGLEFLIYFQGNSAPDKSGLPSDRFSAERTGGSVSTLTIQRTQQEDSAVYLCASSLAGLAVPSGFEQYFGPGTRLTVT.

The chain links TRBV4-1 to TRBJ1-1; 10 bases line up with TRBD1. This CDR3 has 17 residues. Germline V gives CDR1 MGHRA, CDR2 YSYEKL. The J segment lost 3 bases and the V segment lost 1 base, leaving 8 bases of the junction unmatched. CDR3 protein: CASSQVSGTGAYTEAFF. Here the CDR3 DNA reads TGCGCCAGCAGCCAAGTCTCCGGGACAGGGGCTTACACTGAAGCTTTCTTT.